Listed below are T cell receptor beta chains from one sample, sequenced in a study of CD8 T cells in Susac syndrome. MiXCR was run by TCRdb on the immunoSEQ multiplex PCR reads, yielding one entry per CDR3 protein. Of 130,000 or so distinct CDR3 sequences in the sample, 85% to 95% were seen once. The material sequenced was CD8+ T cells from PBMCs. Every receptor here comes from a human donor with Susac syndrome. CDR3s include the opening cysteine and the closing phenylalanine or tryptophan. The order of the fields is clone size, V gene, D gene, J gene, CDR3 protein, CDR3 DNA. The D gene is left open where the match is weak. For some rows the clone size is stated as once, few or many, or as a class when expanded; others skip it.

clone size: NA
V gene: TRBV29-1
D gene: NA
J gene: TRBJ2-7
CDR3 protein: CSVGGGDTYEQYF
CDR3 DNA: TGCAGCGTTGGGGGGGGCGACACTTACGAGCAGTACTTC

clone size: few
V gene: TRBV7-2
D gene: TRBD2
J gene: TRBJ2-5
CDR3 protein: CASSSTSGVQETQYF
CDR3 DNA: TGTGCCAGCAGCTCCACTAGCGGGGTTCAAGAGACCCAGTACTTC

clone size: NA
V gene: TRBV11-2
D gene: TRBD1
J gene: TRBJ2-7
CDR3 protein: CASSFGTGFGQYF
CDR3 DNA: TGTGCCAGCAGCTTCGGGACAGGGTTTGGGCAGTACTTC

clone size: NA
V gene: TRBV20-1
D gene: TRBD2
J gene: TRBJ2-5
CDR3 protein: CSARKGGRGGARETQYF
CDR3 DNA: TGCAGTGCTAGAAAGGGGGGGCGCGGGGGGGCCCGGGAGACCCAGTACTTC

clone size: NA
V gene: TRBV29-1
D gene: TRBD1
J gene: TRBJ2-7
CDR3 protein: CSAQGQGGYEQYF
CDR3 DNA: TGCAGCGCCCAGGGACAGGGTGGTTACGAGCAGTACTTC

clone size: NA
V gene: TRBV18
D gene: NA
J gene: TRBJ1-2
CDR3 protein: CASSPETWSDDYGYTF
CDR3 DNA: TGTGCCAGCTCACCCGAAACGTGGTCTGACGACTATGGCTACACCTTC

clone size: NA
V gene: TRBV4-1
D gene: TRBD1
J gene: TRBJ2-2
CDR3 protein: CASSHPRQGPNTGELFF
CDR3 DNA: TGCGCCAGCAGCCACCCCCGACAGGGTCCGAACACCGGGGAGCTGTTTTTT

clone size: NA
V gene: TRBV30
D gene: TRBD2
J gene: TRBJ2-1
CDR3 protein: CAWRDIRTSFYNEQFF
CDR3 DNA: TGTGCCTGGAGAGACATCAGGACTAGTTTTTACAATGAGCAGTTCTTC

clone size: NA
V gene: TRBV7-2
D gene: NA
J gene: TRBJ2-1
CDR3 protein: CASSLWTHYNEQFF
CDR3 DNA: TGTGCCAGCAGCTTATGGACTCACTACAATGAGCAGTTCTTC

clone size: NA
V gene: TRBV29-1
D gene: NA
J gene: TRBJ1-4
CDR3 protein: CSVEEWGDHEKLFF
CDR3 DNA: TGCAGCGTTGAAGAGTGGGGGGATCATGAAAAACTGTTTTTT

clone size: NA
V gene: TRBV20-1
D gene: NA
J gene: TRBJ1-2
CDR3 protein: CSAIQRAESTYGYTF
CDR3 DNA: TGCAGTGCCATCCAGCGCGCAGAATCTACCTATGGCTACACCTTC

clone size: once
V gene: TRBV29-1
D gene: NA
J gene: TRBJ1-1
CDR3 protein: CSASAQGMNTEAFF
CDR3 DNA: TGCAGCGCCTCGGCCCAGGGAATGAACACTGAAGCTTTCTTT

clone size: NA
V gene: TRBV7-3
D gene: NA
J gene: TRBJ2-1
CDR3 protein: CASSLVGGQAEKQFF
CDR3 DNA: TGTGCCAGCAGCTTAGTGGGCGGACAAGCCGAGAAGCAGTTCTTC

clone size: NA
V gene: TRBV9
D gene: NA
J gene: TRBJ2-7
CDR3 protein: CASSVLGGQTYEQYF
CDR3 DNA: TGTGCCAGCAGCGTATTGGGGGGGCAAACCTACGAGCAGTACTTC

clone size: once
V gene: TRBV4-1
D gene: TRBD1
J gene: TRBJ1-2
CDR3 protein: CASSQLQGAFYGYTF
CDR3 DNA: TGCGCCAGCAGCCAGTTACAGGGGGCATTCTATGGCTACACCTTC

clone size: NA
V gene: TRBV3-1
D gene: NA
J gene: TRBJ2-5
CDR3 protein: CASSDLQEYQETQYF
CDR3 DNA: TGTGCCAGCAGCGACCTACAGGAATACCAAGAGACCCAGTACTTC

clone size: NA
V gene: TRBV9
D gene: NA
J gene: TRBJ1-6
CDR3 protein: CASSVEGSNSPLHF
CDR3 DNA: TGTGCCAGCAGCGTAGAAGGTTCTAATTCACCCCTCCACTTT

clone size: NA
V gene: TRBV29-1
D gene: NA
J gene: TRBJ2-1
CDR3 protein: CSVGTDRGEQFF
CDR3 DNA: TGCAGCGTTGGTACAGATCGAGGTGAGCAGTTCTTC

clone size: few
V gene: TRBV29-1
D gene: NA
J gene: TRBJ2-5
CDR3 protein: CTTREGLQETQYF
CDR3 DNA: TGCACCACCCGCGAGGGGTTACAGGAGACCCAGTACTTC

clone size: NA
V gene: TRBV9
D gene: NA
J gene: TRBJ2-1
CDR3 protein: CASSGGGGSHNEQFF
CDR3 DNA: TGTGCCAGCAGCGGAGGAGGGGGATCCCACAATGAGCAGTTCTTC

clone size: NA
V gene: TRBV29-1
D gene: NA
J gene: TRBJ2-7
CDR3 protein: CSVETGQGYEQYF
CDR3 DNA: TGCAGCGTTGAAACGGGTCAGGGCTACGAGCAGTACTTC

clone size: few
V gene: TRBV20-1
D gene: NA
J gene: TRBJ1-1
CDR3 protein: CSARVGGPEAFF
CDR3 DNA: TGCAGTGCTAGAGTGGGGGGCCCTGAAGCTTTCTTT

clone size: once
V gene: TRBV7-9
D gene: NA
J gene: TRBJ2-5
CDR3 protein: CASSLGRGVQGQETQYF
CDR3 DNA: TGTGCCAGCAGCTTGGGCCGGGGGGTCCAGGGGCAAGAGACCCAGTACTTC

clone size: NA
V gene: TRBV3-1
D gene: NA
J gene: TRBJ2-4
CDR3 protein: CASSPTASKNIQYF
CDR3 DNA: TGTGCCAGCAGCCCGACCGCTTCCAAAAACATTCAGTACTTC

clone size: NA
V gene: TRBV9
D gene: TRBD1
J gene: TRBJ1-6
CDR3 protein: CASSLGTDLTLHF
CDR3 DNA: TGTGCCAGCAGCCTGGGGACAGATCTCACCCTCCACTTT

clone size: once
V gene: TRBV13
D gene: TRBD1
J gene: TRBJ2-3
CDR3 protein: CASSAGTGGTDTQYF
CDR3 DNA: TGTGCCAGCAGCGCCGGGACAGGGGGCACAGATACGCAGTATTTT

clone size: NA
V gene: TRBV29-1
D gene: TRBD2
J gene: TRBJ2-1
CDR3 protein: CSVEGPGTSLAGEQFF
CDR3 DNA: TGCAGCGTTGAAGGTCCCGGGACTAGCCTTGCTGGTGAGCAGTTCTTC